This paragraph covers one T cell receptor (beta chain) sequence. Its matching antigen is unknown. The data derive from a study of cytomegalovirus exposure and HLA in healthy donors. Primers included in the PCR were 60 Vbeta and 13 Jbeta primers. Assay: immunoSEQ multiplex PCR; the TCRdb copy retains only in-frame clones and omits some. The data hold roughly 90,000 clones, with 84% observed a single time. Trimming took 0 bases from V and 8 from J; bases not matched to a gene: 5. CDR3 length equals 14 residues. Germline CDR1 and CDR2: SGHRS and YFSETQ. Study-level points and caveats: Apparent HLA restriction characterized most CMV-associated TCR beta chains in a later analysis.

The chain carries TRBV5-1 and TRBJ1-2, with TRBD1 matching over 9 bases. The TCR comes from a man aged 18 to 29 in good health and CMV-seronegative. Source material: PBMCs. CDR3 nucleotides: TGCGCCAGCAGCTTGGCCCTACAGGGGGCCGGCTACACCTTC. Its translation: CASSLALQGAGYTF.